This TCR beta chain derives from a study of blood T cell repertoires in COVID-19. Study as a whole: Samples of COVID-19 (acute and convalescent) were obtained from the United States, Italy and Spain.

Seattle enrolled patients during active infection and tracked them longitudinally. Original processing methods: Reference gene primer amplification gave nucleated cell count estimates. The assay was immunoSEQ multiplex PCR, and TCRdb's table has in-frame clones only and misses some. D and trimming come from the DNA, and the V and J calls and clone size come from that table. The data contain nearly 200,000 clones, 85% of them seen just once; the ten biggest clones take up approximately 0.9%. This sequence was found in a man between 60 and 75 years old with COVID-19, enrolled during active disease. Sequenced: peripheral blood.

CDR3 sequence reads: CASSRDRDTEAFF. Here the CDR3 DNA reads TGTGCCAGTAGTAGGGACAGGGACACTGAAGCTTTCTTT. The chain has TRBV19 and TRBJ1-1, with 9 bases lining up with TRBD1. The CDR3 is 13 residues long. Trimming removed 4 bases from V and 3 bases from J; junction bases left unmatched: 0. CDR1 is LNHDA and CDR2 is SQIVND in the germline V gene (reference sequence).